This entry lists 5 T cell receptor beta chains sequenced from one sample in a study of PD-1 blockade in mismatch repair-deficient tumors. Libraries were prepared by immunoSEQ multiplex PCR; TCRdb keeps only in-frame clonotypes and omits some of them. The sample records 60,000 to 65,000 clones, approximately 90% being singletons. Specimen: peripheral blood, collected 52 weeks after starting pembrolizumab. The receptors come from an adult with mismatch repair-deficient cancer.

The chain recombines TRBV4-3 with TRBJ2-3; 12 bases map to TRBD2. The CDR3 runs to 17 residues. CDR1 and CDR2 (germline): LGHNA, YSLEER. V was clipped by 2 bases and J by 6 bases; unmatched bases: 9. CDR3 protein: CASSQIPGTSGLDTQYF. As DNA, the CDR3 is TGCGCCAGCAGCCAAATCCCCGGGACTAGCGGGTTGGATACGCAGTATTTT.

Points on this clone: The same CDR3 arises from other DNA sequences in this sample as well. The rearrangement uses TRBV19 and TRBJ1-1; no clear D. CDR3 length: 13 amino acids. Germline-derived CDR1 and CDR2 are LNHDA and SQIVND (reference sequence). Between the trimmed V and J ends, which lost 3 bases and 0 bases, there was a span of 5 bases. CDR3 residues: CASSIGMNTEAFF. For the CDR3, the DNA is TGTGCCAGTAGTATTGGCATGAACACTGAAGCTTTCTTT.

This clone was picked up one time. The CDR3 sequence: CAITPTGGITDTQYF. The CDR3 region has the DNA TGTGCCATCACCCCGACAGGGGGTATCACAGATACGCAGTATTTT. The chain joins TRBV10-3 to TRBJ2-3; 9 nucleotides align to TRBD1. The CDR3 runs 15 residues. J gave up 2 bases and V 7 bases, and 7 bases lay outside the gene matches. Germline CDR1 is ENHRY and CDR2 is SYGVKD.

The CDR3 sequence is CASSLWGMANEKLFF. The CDR3 region has the DNA TGTGCCAGCAGTTTGTGGGGGATGGCTAATGAAAAACTGTTTTTT. The genes are TRBV27 and TRBJ1-4, with D possibly matching TRBD1 (5 bases). V was trimmed by 3 bases and J by 3 bases, leaving 11 bases between them. The CDR3 spans 15 residues. Germline loops: CDR1 MNHEY, CDR2 SMNVEV (reference sequence). The variable domain in full, with the rest retrieved from reference TRBV27 and TRBJ1-4, is EAQVTQNPRYLITVTGKKLTVTCSQNMNHEYMSWYRQDPGLGLRQIYYSMNVEVTDKGDVPEGYKVSRKEKRNFPLILESPSPNQTSLYFCASSLWGMANEKLFFGSGTQLSVL.

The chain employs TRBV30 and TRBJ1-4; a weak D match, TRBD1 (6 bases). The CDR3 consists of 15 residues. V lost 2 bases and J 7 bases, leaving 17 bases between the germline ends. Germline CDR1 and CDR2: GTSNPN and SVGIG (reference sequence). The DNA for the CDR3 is TGTGCCTGGAGTCAAGGCAGAGGGGGTCCTGAAAAACTGTTTTTT. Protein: CAWSQGRGGPEKLFF.